The text below deals with one T cell receptor beta chain. This entry comes from a study of T cells expressing NK-cell markers. The overall study: Cells sorted as CD3+CD56+NKG2C+, CD3+CD56+NKG2C- and CD3+CD56-NKG2C+ T cells supplied the TCR beta repertoires. Eight donors were sequenced, seven testing HCMV-seropositive and one testing seronegative.

What made the TCR beta cDNA was 5'RACE template switching with UMIs. TCRdb reprocessed the 5' RACE reads, with one entry per CDR3 protein and no DNA. The sample holds 500,000 to 700,000 distinct CDR3 sequences. The CDR3 consists of 15 residues. CDR1 is DFQATT and CDR2 is SNEGSKA in the germline V gene (reference sequence). The source material was blood T cells: a sorted CD56 or NKG2C T cell subset, CD4+ or CD8+ T cells, or bulk PBMC T cells (not recorded which). This TCR derives from a man aged 18 to 35 in good health. V and J are TRBV20-1 and TRBJ2-7; TCRdb selects TRBD1, and the lack of DNA leaves this call unchecked. The CDR3 loop is CSARGTPWGVYEQYF.